These T cell receptor beta chains were read from a single sample in a study of shared clonotypes between healthy human individuals. Data came from immunoSEQ multiplex PCR; TCRdb stores just in-frame clones and leaves some out. The sample includes around 1.9 million clones, just over 90% of them seen just once. The source material was naive CD8+ T cells from PBMCs. The receptors here all came from a man between 18 and 35 years old in good health. Some clones in this sample may be carry-over from other donors' samples. Both conserved end residues are part of each CDR3. A D gene is named only where the DNA matches it firmly. Expanded clones get a size class; other rows say once, few or many, or leave the size out.

CDR3 length	V gene	J gene	clone size	D gene	CDR3 protein	CDR3 DNA
14	TRBV2	TRBJ2-3	-	TRBD1	CASSDRDSTDTQYF	TGTGCCAGCAGCGACAGGGATTCCACAGATACGCAGTATTTT
17	TRBV7-8	TRBJ2-2	once	-	CASSLPSTGGDTGELFF	TGTGCCAGCAGCTTACCTTCGACAGGCGGTGACACCGGGGAGCTGTTTTTT
15	TRBV19	TRBJ2-1	once	TRBD2	CASSILADLYNEQFF	TGTGCCAGTAGTATACTAGCGGACCTTTACAATGAGCAGTTCTTC
17	TRBV27	TRBJ2-1	-	TRBD2	CASSSGLAESSYNEQFF	TGTGCCAGCAGTTCAGGACTAGCGGAAAGCTCCTACAATGAGCAGTTCTTC
14	TRBV7-6	TRBJ2-6	once	-	CASSPLAGANVLTF	TGTGCCAGCAGCCCCCTAGCTGGGGCCAACGTCCTGACTTTC
15	TRBV7-9	TRBJ1-2	-	-	CASSLRWGDQDGYTF	TGTGCCAGCAGCTTGCGTTGGGGGGACCAGGATGGCTACACCTTC
16	TRBV5-1	TRBJ2-7	once	-	CASSPPIKGASYEQYF	TGCGCCAGCAGCCCCCCCATAAAAGGGGCCTCCTACGAGCAGTACTTC
15	TRBV28	TRBJ2-3	-	-	CASSLLRGGTDTQYF	TGTGCCAGCAGTCTATTGAGAGGTGGCACAGATACGCAGTATTTT
17	TRBV5-8	TRBJ2-7	-	-	CASSFRTVSGPSYEQYF	TGTGCCAGCAGCTTTCGGACTGTATCGGGCCCCTCCTACGAGCAGTACTTC
14	TRBV7-2	TRBJ2-7	-	TRBD2	CASSWTSGRDEQYF	TGTGCCAGCAGCTGGACTAGCGGGAGGGACGAGCAGTACTTC
15	TRBV9	TRBJ2-2	-	TRBD1	CASSVDRGLAGELFF	TGTGCCAGCAGCGTAGACAGGGGGCTTGCCGGGGAGCTGTTTTTT
11	TRBV6-1	TRBJ2-5	-	-	CASSDGGTQYF	TGTGCCAGCAGTGACGGGGGGACCCAGTACTTC
13	TRBV25-1	TRBJ2-2	-	-	CASKVGGTGELFF	TGTGCCAGCAAAGTTGGGGGCACCGGGGAGCTGTTTTTT
17	TRBV9	TRBJ2-2	-	-	CASSTYKAGVNTGELFF	TGTGCCAGCAGCACGTACAAAGCTGGGGTGAACACCGGGGAGCTGTTTTTT
16	TRBV5-6	TRBJ2-1	-	-	CASSLRRVLLNNEQFF	TGTGCCAGCAGCTTAAGAAGGGTTCTTTTGAACAATGAGCAGTTCTTC
17	TRBV27	TRBJ1-5	-	-	CASQKAGVGYSNQPQHF	TGTGCCAGCCAAAAGGCAGGGGTGGGTTATAGCAATCAGCCCCAGCATTTT
14	TRBV6-5	TRBJ2-1	-	-	CASSYRGYYNEQFF	TGTGCCAGCAGTTACAGGGGATACTACAATGAGCAGTTCTTC
17	TRBV11-2	TRBJ2-3	-	TRBD2	CASSTPGLAGVADTQYF	TGTGCCAGCAGCACCCCGGGGTTAGCGGGAGTGGCGGATACGCAGTATTTT
17	TRBV27	TRBJ1-1	-	-	CASRNLRGGLGKLEAFF	TGTGCCAGCAGGAACCTGCGGGGAGGCTTGGGGAAGCTAGAAGCTTTCTTT
18	TRBV19	TRBJ2-5	once	-	CASSIDQTDTRYQETQYF	TGTGCCAGTAGTATAGATCAGACAGACACTAGGTACCAAGAGACCCAGTACTTC
16	TRBV11-2	TRBJ1-2	-	-	CASSLGSLNPNYGYTF	TGTGCCAGCAGCTTGGGCAGCCTAAATCCTAACTATGGCTACACCTTC
16	TRBV7-9	TRBJ2-5	-	-	CASSKPLTRSEETQYF	TGTGCCAGCAGCAAACCTTTGACTAGGAGTGAGGAGACCCAGTACTTC
15	TRBV6-5	TRBJ2-7	-	-	CASGRWRVSSYEQYF	TGTGCCAGCGGGAGATGGAGGGTCAGCTCCTACGAGCAGTACTTC
15	TRBV6-1	TRBJ2-6	once	-	CASSEWTGGANVLTF	TGTGCCAGCAGTGAATGGACCGGGGGGGCCAACGTCCTGACTTTC
12	TRBV13	TRBJ2-7	-	TRBD1	CASSLQRDSQYF	TGTGCCAGCAGCTTACAGAGGGACAGCCAGTACTTC
13	TRBV7-3	TRBJ2-5	-	-	CASSPGGRETQYF	TGTGCCAGCAGCCCCGGTGGGAGGGAGACCCAGTACTTC
15	TRBV9	TRBJ1-1	-	-	CASSVNVGRNTEAFF	TGTGCCAGCAGCGTTAACGTCGGGAGGAACACTGAAGCTTTCTTT
14	TRBV11-2	TRBJ2-2	-	-	CASSFLEGPGELFF	TGTGCCAGCAGCTTTTTAGAGGGCCCCGGGGAGCTGTTTTTT
18	TRBV19	TRBJ2-1	-	TRBD2	CASSIVGLAGSSYNEQFF	TGTGCCAGTAGTATAGTAGGGCTAGCGGGCTCCTCCTACAATGAGCAGTTCTTC
16	TRBV4-1	TRBJ1-2	-	-	CASSLTPGQKIDGYTF	TGCGCCAGCAGCCTCACTCCGGGACAAAAAATAGATGGCTACACCTTC
15	TRBV25-1	TRBJ2-2	-	-	CASRAELRSPGELFF	TGTGCCAGCAGGGCTGAACTAAGGTCACCCGGGGAGCTGTTTTTT
12	TRBV21-1	TRBJ1-1	-	-	CASRTGGTEAFF	TGTGCCAGCAGGACAGGGGGGACTGAAGCTTTCTTT
13	TRBV19	TRBJ2-7	-	-	CASSISGAREQYF	TGTGCCAGTAGTATAAGCGGAGCTCGCGAGCAGTACTTC
12	TRBV18	TRBJ2-7	once	-	CASSPLGDEQYF	TGTGCCAGCTCACCACTAGGAGACGAGCAGTACTTC
18	TRBV27	TRBJ2-2	-	-	CASRLWGGQGLNTGELFF	TGTGCCAGCAGACTGTGGGGGGGGCAGGGCCTGAACACCGGGGAGCTGTTTTTT
17	TRBV7-9	TRBJ1-4	-	-	CASSAGLRVRENEKLFF	TGTGCCAGCAGCGCGGGACTTCGGGTCAGAGAAAATGAAAAACTGTTTTTT
11	TRBV9	TRBJ1-2	-	-	CASSAPYGYTF	TGTGCCAGCAGCGCCCCATATGGCTACACCTTC
15	TRBV13	TRBJ2-7	-	TRBD1	CASSLVTGASQEQYF	TGTGCCAGCAGCTTAGTGACAGGGGCTTCGCAAGAGCAGTACTTC
16	TRBV5-1	TRBJ2-1	-	TRBD1	CASSLWTGGSYNEQFF	TGCGCCAGCAGCTTATGGACAGGGGGGTCCTACAATGAGCAGTTCTTC
18	TRBV7-9	TRBJ2-1	-	-	CASSLAGTSRPPRNEQFF	TGTGCCAGCAGCTTAGCGGGTACTAGCAGGCCTCCACGGAATGAGCAGTTCTTC
16	TRBV5-6	TRBJ2-1	-	-	CASSYASQGSYNEQFF	TGTGCCAGCAGTTACGCGTCGCAGGGCTCCTACAATGAGCAGTTCTTC
14	TRBV2	TRBJ1-5	-	-	CASSGGRGNQPQHF	TGTGCCAGCAGTGGTGGTCGAGGAAATCAGCCCCAGCATTTT
15	TRBV19	TRBJ2-2	-	-	CASSTKRTPTGELFF	TGTGCCAGTAGTACCAAACGGACACCCACCGGGGAGCTGTTTTTT
12	TRBV6-6	TRBJ1-1	-	-	CASSPVRTEAFF	TGTGCCAGCAGTCCGGTTCGGACTGAAGCTTTCTTT
14	TRBV2	TRBJ2-7	-	-	CASSGGWQAYEQYF	TGTGCCAGCAGTGGAGGTTGGCAGGCCTACGAGCAGTACTTC
19	TRBV7-9	TRBJ2-3	few	-	CASTLPNSRGLASLDTQYF	TGTGCCAGCACTCTACCGAATTCCAGGGGCTTGGCTTCCCTCGATACGCAGTATTTT
14	TRBV27	TRBJ1-5	-	-	CASSPVGSNQPQHF	TGTGCCAGCAGCCCCGTGGGTAGCAATCAGCCCCAGCATTTT
15	TRBV18	TRBJ2-1	-	-	CASFRGPRSNNEQFF	TGTGCCAGCTTCCGGGGACCAAGATCGAACAATGAGCAGTTCTTC
14	TRBV11-2	TRBJ2-1	-	-	CASSLDGTYNEQFF	TGTGCCAGCAGCTTAGATGGGACGTATAATGAGCAGTTCTTC
13	TRBV13	TRBJ2-1	-	-	CASSWGMGNEQFF	TGTGCCAGCAGCTGGGGGATGGGGAATGAGCAGTTCTTC
14	TRBV7-6	TRBJ2-1	-	TRBD2	CASSRPLAGDEQFF	TGTGCCAGCAGCCGCCCACTAGCGGGAGATGAGCAGTTCTTC
12	TRBV9	TRBJ1-4	-	-	CASGLGEGKLFF	TGTGCCAGCGGACTGGGGGAAGGAAAACTGTTTTTT
16	TRBV27	TRBJ2-7	-	TRBD2	CASSSRLAGPSYEQYF	TGTGCCAGCAGTTCAAGACTAGCGGGACCCTCCTACGAGCAGTACTTC
11	TRBV6-1	TRBJ1-2	once	-	CASRTEYGYTF	TGTGCCAGCAGAACAGAGTATGGCTACACCTTC
14	TRBV9	TRBJ1-1	few	-	CASSPRETNTEAFF	TGTGCCAGCAGCCCCCGGGAAACGAACACTGAAGCTTTCTTT
15	TRBV6-6	TRBJ2-1	-	TRBD1	CASVSGQGMDNEQFF	TGTGCCAGCGTTTCGGGACAGGGGATGGACAATGAGCAGTTCTTC
16	TRBV29-1	TRBJ1-2	-	TRBD1	CSVVGGGAGRDYGYTF	TGCAGCGTCGTCGGAGGGGGCGCAGGGAGGGACTATGGCTACACCTTC
14	TRBV19	TRBJ2-1	-	TRBD2	CATEGREILNEQFF	TGTGCCACCGAGGGGCGGGAGATCTTAAATGAGCAGTTCTTC
12	TRBV19	TRBJ2-7	once	-	CAVRAGAYEQYF	TGTGCCGTTAGGGCAGGGGCCTACGAGCAGTACTTC
14	TRBV9	TRBJ2-7	once	TRBD2	CASSVSGRAIEQYF	TGTGCCAGCAGCGTAAGCGGGAGGGCCATCGAGCAGTACTTC